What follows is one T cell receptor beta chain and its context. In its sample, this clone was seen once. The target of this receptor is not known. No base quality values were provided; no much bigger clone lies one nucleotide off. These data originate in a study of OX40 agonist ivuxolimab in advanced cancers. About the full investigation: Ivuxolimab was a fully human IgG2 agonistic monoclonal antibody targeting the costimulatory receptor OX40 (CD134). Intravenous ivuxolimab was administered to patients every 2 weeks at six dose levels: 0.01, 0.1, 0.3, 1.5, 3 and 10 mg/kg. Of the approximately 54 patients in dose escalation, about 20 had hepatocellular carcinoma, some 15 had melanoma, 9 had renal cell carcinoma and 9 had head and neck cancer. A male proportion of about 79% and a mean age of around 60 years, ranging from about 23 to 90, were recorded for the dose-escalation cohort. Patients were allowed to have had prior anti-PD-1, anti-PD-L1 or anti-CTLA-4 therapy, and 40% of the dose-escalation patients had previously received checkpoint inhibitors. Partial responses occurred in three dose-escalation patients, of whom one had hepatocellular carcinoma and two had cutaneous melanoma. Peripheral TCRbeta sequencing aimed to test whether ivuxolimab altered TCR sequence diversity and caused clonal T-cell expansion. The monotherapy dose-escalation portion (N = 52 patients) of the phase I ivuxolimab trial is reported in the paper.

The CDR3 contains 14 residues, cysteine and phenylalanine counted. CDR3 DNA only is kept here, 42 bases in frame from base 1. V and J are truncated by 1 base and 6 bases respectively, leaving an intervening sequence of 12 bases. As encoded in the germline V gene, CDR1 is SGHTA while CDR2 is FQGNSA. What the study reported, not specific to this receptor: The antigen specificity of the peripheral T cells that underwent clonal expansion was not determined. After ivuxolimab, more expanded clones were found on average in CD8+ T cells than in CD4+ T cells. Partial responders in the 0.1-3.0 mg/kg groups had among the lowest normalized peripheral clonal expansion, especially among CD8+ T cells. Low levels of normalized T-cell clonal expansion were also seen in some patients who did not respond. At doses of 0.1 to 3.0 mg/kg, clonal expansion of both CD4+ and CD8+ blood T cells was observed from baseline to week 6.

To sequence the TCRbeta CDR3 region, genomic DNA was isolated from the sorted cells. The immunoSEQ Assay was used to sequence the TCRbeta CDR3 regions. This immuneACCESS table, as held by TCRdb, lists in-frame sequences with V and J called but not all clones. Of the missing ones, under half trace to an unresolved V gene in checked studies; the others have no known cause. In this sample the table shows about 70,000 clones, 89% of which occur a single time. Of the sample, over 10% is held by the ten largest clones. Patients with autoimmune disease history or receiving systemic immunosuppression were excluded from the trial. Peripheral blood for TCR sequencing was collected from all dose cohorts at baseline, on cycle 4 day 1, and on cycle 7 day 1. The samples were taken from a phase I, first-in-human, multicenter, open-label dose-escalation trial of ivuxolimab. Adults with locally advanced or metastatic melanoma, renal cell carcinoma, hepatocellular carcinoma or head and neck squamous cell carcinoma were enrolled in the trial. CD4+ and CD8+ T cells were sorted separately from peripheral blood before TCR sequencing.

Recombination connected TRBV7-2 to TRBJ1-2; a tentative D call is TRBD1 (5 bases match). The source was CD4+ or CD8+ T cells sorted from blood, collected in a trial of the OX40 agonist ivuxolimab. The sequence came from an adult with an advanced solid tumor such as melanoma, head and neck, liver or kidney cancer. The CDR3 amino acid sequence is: CASSLDDSGNGYTF. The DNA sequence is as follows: TGTGCCAGCAGCTTAGACGACAGCGGAAATGGCTACACCTTC.